The next 15 T cell receptor beta chains were all read from a single sample in a study of shared clonotypes between healthy human individuals. The data were produced by immunoSEQ multiplex PCR, yet TCRdb's version contains in-frame clones alone and is incomplete. The table lists about 1 million clones, 65% to 75% of them singletons, with approximately 1.5% in the top ten. What was sequenced was memory CD4+ T cells sorted from blood. Sample subset: CD45RA-negative fraction. All receptors come from a man between 18 and 35 years old in good health.

V and J are TRBV28 and TRBJ1-1, with a tentative D call TRBD1 (6 bases). In germline, CDR1 is MDHEN, CDR2 SYDVKM. This CDR3 has 14 residues. Trimming took 7 bases from V and 1 from J, leaving 13 bases between them. Written as DNA, the CDR3 is TGTGCCAGCATCCCAGGGACAAGGAACACTGAAGCTTTCTTT. This sequence encodes CASIPGTRNTEAFF.

J is TRBJ1-1 and V is TRBV2; D not certain. V gave up 7 bases and J gave up 12 bases, with 18 bases separating them. The CDR3 runs to 12 residues. Germline V lookup: CDR1 SNHLY, CDR2 FYNNEI. The CDR3: CASKIKVSVPFF. CDR3 DNA: TGTGCCAGCAAAATTAAGGTGTCGGTGCCTTTCTTT.

The chain links TRBV6-6 to TRBJ2-3, with TRBD1 identical over 9 bases. This CDR3 is 14 amino acids long. CDR1 and CDR2 from the germline V gene are MNHNY and SVGAGI (reference sequence). The V gene end was trimmed by 1 base and the J gene end by 9 bases; junction bases not matched to a gene: 5. DNA for the CDR3: TGTGCCAGCAGTTACTACAAAACAGGGGGCACGCAGTATTTT. Translating gives CASSYYKTGGTQYF.

The chain has TRBV5-1 and TRBJ2-7; 7 bases align to TRBD2. Germline V CDR1 and CDR2: SGHRS, YFSETQ. V lost 5 bases, J lost 0 bases, and 8 bases stayed unmatched. The CDR3 spans 15 residues. CDR3: CASRGGTPSSYEQYF. CDR3 coding DNA: TGCGCCAGCAGGGGGGGGACTCCGAGCTCCTACGAGCAGTACTTC.

This clone came up a few times. V is TRBV4-3 and J is TRBJ2-3; D is uncertain. CDR1 is LGHNA and CDR2 is YSLEER in the germline V gene. V was pared by 0 bases and J by 8 bases, with 12 bases between. The CDR3 length is 14 residues. The CDR3: CASSQDKERTTQYF. Written as DNA, the CDR3 is TGCGCCAGCAGCCAAGATAAGGAGCGAACTACGCAGTATTTT.

The rearrangement joins TRBV10-3 to TRBJ1-4; D call uncertain. Between the trimmed V and J ends, which lost 4 bases and 5 bases, there was a span of 8 bases. Germline V gives CDR1 ENHRY, CDR2 SYGVKD. The CDR3 has 13 amino acids. In DNA form, the CDR3 reads TGTGCCATCAGTGTCCGGCCAAATGAAAAACTGTTTTTT. This gives the protein CAISVRPNEKLFF.

The chain is built from TRBV5-1 and TRBJ2-7; D ambiguous. CDR3 length: 16 amino acids. The V end lost 1 base, the J end lost 0 bases, and 14 bases lay between the germline ends. Per the germline V gene, CDR1 is SGHRS and CDR2 is YFSETQ. The CDR3 nucleotides read TGCGCCAGCAGCTTGCAGTTTGCAGGAGCCTCCTACGAGCAGTACTTC. It encodes CASSLQFAGASYEQYF. Based on the CDR3 plus reference TRBV5-1 and TRBJ2-7, the full variable domain is KAGVTQTPRYLIKTRGQQVTLSCSPISGHRSVSWYQQTPGQGLQFLFEYFSETQRNKGNFPGRFSGRQFSNSRSEMNVSTLELGDSALYLCASSLQFAGASYEQYFGPGTRLTVT.

The V call is TRBV19, the J call TRBJ2-7, with D perhaps being TRBD1 or TRBD2 (5 bases each). The CDR3 has 15 amino acids. The germline CDR1 and CDR2 sequences are LNHDA and SQIVND (reference sequence). Between the trimmed V and J ends, which lost 0 bases and 3 bases, there was a span of 12 bases. CDR3 sequence (DNA): TGTGCCAGTAGTATAGATGGGACCGCGGGCTACGAGCAGTACTTC. This translates into CASSIDGTAGYEQYF. The full variable domain, completed using reference TRBV19 and TRBJ2-7, is DGGITQSPKYLFRKEGQNVTLSCEQNLNHDAMYWYRQDPGQGLRLIYYSQIVNDFQKGDIAEGYSVSREKKESFPLTVTSAQKNPTAFYLCASSIDGTAGYEQYFGPGTRLTVT.

J is TRBJ2-2 and V is TRBV10-2; no clear D gene. V dropped 2 bases and J dropped 10 bases, with 11 bases sitting between them. In germline, CDR1 is WSHSY, CDR2 SAAADI. The CDR3 contains 13 residues. DNA for the CDR3: TGCGCCAGCAGTGAGCAAGGTGGTGTGGAGCTGTTTTTT. Its translation is CASSEQGGVELFF.

V is TRBV6-6 and J is TRBJ1-3; D uncertain. This CDR3 spans 12 amino acids. Germline assignment: CDR1 MNHNY and CDR2 SVGAGI (reference sequence). With 5 bases removed from V and 3 bases from J, the gap between germline ends came to 5 bases. CDR3 sequence: CASSESGNTIYF. Written as DNA, the CDR3 is TGTGCCAGCAGTGAGAGTGGAAACACCATATATTTT.

This rearrangement joins TRBV9 to TRBJ1-1; tentatively, D is TRBD1 (6 bases). The CDR3 is 15 residues long. Germline CDR1 is SGDLS and CDR2 is YYNGEE. V lost 4 bases to trimming and J lost 1 base, with 14 bases between them. In DNA, the CDR3 is TGTGCCAGCAGCCCCTTGACAGGAAAGAACACTGAAGCTTTCTTT. Translated: CASSPLTGKNTEAFF.

This clone was recorded at least ten times. The V and J genes are TRBV2 and TRBJ2-1; weak D call: TRBD2 (5 bases). The CDR3 sequence is 14 residues long. The germline V and J ends were trimmed by 8 bases and 0 bases, with 11 bases remaining between them. Germline CDR1 reads SNHLY; CDR2 reads FYNNEI. The CDR3 reads CASRGSSSYNEQFF. The DNA of the CDR3 is TGTGCCAGCCGAGGGTCTAGCTCCTACAATGAGCAGTTCTTC.

V usage is TRBV27 and J usage is TRBJ1-5; a weak D match, TRBD1 (6 bases). The V end lost 5 bases, the J end lost 3 bases, and 11 bases lay between the germline ends. Germline V gene lookup returns CDR1 MNHEY and CDR2 SMNVEV (reference sequence). This CDR3 comprises 14 residues. The CDR3 DNA reads as TGTGCCAGCAGTCCCCAGGGGCCCAATCAGCCCCAGCATTTT. The encoded protein is CASSPQGPNQPQHF.

The chain links TRBV28 to TRBJ1-5; possible D gene TRBD1, 6 bases. V lost 5 bases and J 6 bases, leaving 17 bases between the germline ends. Germline V lookup: CDR1 MDHEN, CDR2 SYDVKM. The length of the CDR3 is 15 residues. The chain's CDR3 is CASSILRGGGQPQHF. CDR3 DNA sequence: TGTGCCAGCAGTATTTTAAGGGGGGGCGGTCAGCCCCAGCATTTT.

This clone was counted a single time. This sequence joins TRBV5-1 and TRBJ2-7; 12 bases map to TRBD2. Germline-derived CDR1 and CDR2 are SGHRS and YFSETQ. The CDR3 has 17 amino acids. J gave up 0 bases and V 3 bases, and 7 bases lay outside the gene matches. CDR3 amino acids: CASSSSSGRALSYEQYF. The CDR3 DNA follows: TGCGCCAGCAGCTCATCTAGCGGGAGGGCCCTCTCCTACGAGCAGTACTTC.